The rows below give T cell receptor beta chains drawn from one sample of a study of T cells and Merkel cell carcinoma outcomes. Libraries were prepared by immunoSEQ multiplex PCR; TCRdb keeps only in-frame clonotypes and omits some of them. The sample lists some 19,000 clones, approximately 80% occurring once. Sequencing was carried out using tumor tissue from Merkel cell carcinoma. The receptors derive from a human donor with Merkel cell carcinoma. CDR3s include the opening cysteine and the closing phenylalanine or tryptophan. A D gene is named only where the DNA matches it firmly. A clone size is listed for some rows: how often the clone was seen (once, few, many), or a class if it is expanded.

>NA|TRBJ1-4|TRBV6-1|NA
CASRPGPTNEKLFF
TGTGCCAGCCGGCCGGGGCCAACTAATGAAAAACTGTTTTTT
>NA|TRBJ2-1|TRBV29-1|TRBD2
CSVEDRTSERYNEQFF
TGCAGCGTTGAAGATCGAACTAGCGAACGCTACAATGAGCAGTTCTTC
>NA|TRBJ2-3|TRBV18|TRBD2
CASSPMSGVSTDTQYF
TGTGCCAGCTCACCCATGAGCGGGGTGAGCACAGATACGCAGTATTTT
>NA|TRBJ1-5|TRBV7-9|NA
CASSLGRGNQPQHF
TGTGCCAGCAGCCTGGGACGGGGTAATCAGCCCCAGCATTTT
>NA|TRBJ1-1|TRBV9|NA
CASSPNGLSEAFF
TGTGCCAGCAGCCCAAACGGGCTATCTGAAGCTTTCTTT
>NA|TRBJ2-7|TRBV7-9|TRBD1
CASSNRDSGSSYEQYF
TGTGCCAGCAGCAACCGGGACAGCGGATCCTCCTACGAGCAGTACTTC
>NA|TRBJ2-2|TRBV7-6|NA
CASSLGLHTGELFF
TGTGCCAGCAGCTTAGGGCTCCACACCGGGGAGCTGTTTTTT
>NA|TRBJ2-7|TRBV10-3|NA
CAISESIRGYYEQYF
TGTGCCATCAGTGAGTCGATTCGGGGGTACTACGAGCAGTACTTC
>NA|TRBJ1-2|TRBV9|NA
CASSAYGTLGYGYTF
TGTGCCAGCAGCGCGTACGGGACGTTGGGCTATGGCTACACCTTC
>NA|TRBJ2-1|TRBV10-1|NA
CASSERDLINEQFF
TGCGCCAGCAGTGAGCGGGACCTTATCAATGAGCAGTTCTTC
>once|TRBJ2-1|TRBV4-2|TRBD1
CASSRGQGYNEQFF
TGTGCCAGCAGCCGGGGACAGGGTTACAATGAGCAGTTCTTC
>NA|TRBJ1-2|TRBV7-9|NA
CASSLGSYGYTF
TGTGCCAGCAGCTTAGGATCCTATGGCTACACCTTC
>NA|TRBJ2-7|TRBV25-1|NA
CASSTLGTASYEQYF
TGTGCCAGCAGTACCCTTGGTACAGCGAGCTACGAGCAGTACTTC
>NA|TRBJ1-2|TRBV5-1|NA
CASGLRARGVNYGYTF
TGCGCCAGCGGCCTCAGAGCCCGGGGGGTGAACTATGGCTACACCTTC
>NA|TRBJ1-1|TRBV11-3|NA
CASSWGGGNTEAFF
TGTGCCAGCAGCTGGGGCGGGGGCAACACTGAAGCTTTCTTT
>NA|TRBJ2-7|TRBV5-8|NA
CASSFAGIGYEQYF
TGTGCCAGCAGCTTCGCAGGGATAGGATACGAGCAGTACTTC
>NA|TRBJ2-7|TRBV27|NA
CASRRYSRAYEQYF
TGTGCCAGCAGGCGCTATAGTAGGGCCTACGAGCAGTACTTC
>NA|TRBJ1-1|TRBV5-4|NA
CASSLKSGEAFF
TGTGCCAGCAGCTTGAAGTCAGGGGAAGCTTTCTTT
>NA|TRBJ1-2|TRBV5-1|NA
CASGETDREGYTF
TGCGCCAGCGGTGAGACGGACCGGGAGGGCTACACCTTC
>NA|TRBJ2-5|TRBV15|NA
CATSRVELGPTQETQYF
TGTGCCACCAGCAGAGTGGAACTAGGGCCTACACAAGAGACCCAGTACTTC
>few|TRBJ1-2|TRBV6-5|TRBD1
CASREGQGSRGYTF
TGTGCCAGCAGAGAGGGACAGGGAAGTCGGGGCTACACCTTC
>few|TRBJ2-1|TRBV5-5|TRBD1
CASSFKTGGLNEQFF
TGTGCCAGCAGCTTTAAGACAGGGGGCCTCAATGAGCAGTTCTTC
>NA|TRBJ2-5|TRBV5-7|NA
CASTPQEGGGETQYF
TGTGCCAGCACCCCTCAGGAGGGCGGAGGAGAGACCCAGTACTTC
>NA|TRBJ2-3|TRBV5-1|NA
CASSLASTGLRTDTQYF
TGCGCCAGCAGCTTGGCCAGTACGGGGCTTCGCACAGATACGCAGTATTTT
>NA|TRBJ2-5|TRBV19|TRBD2
CASAKGSGRQTQYF
TGTGCCAGTGCAAAGGGGAGCGGGAGGCAGACCCAGTACTTC
>NA|TRBJ1-6|TRBV5-1|NA
CASSLDGGAGWLNSPLHF
TGCGCCAGCAGCTTGGATGGAGGGGCCGGGTGGCTTAATTCACCCCTCCACTTT
>NA|TRBJ1-2|TRBV28|NA
CASSFNRGYGYTF
TGTGCCAGCAGTTTTAATCGGGGCTATGGCTACACCTTC
>NA|TRBJ1-4|TRBV19|TRBD1
CASSSAGQGLGEKLFF
TGTGCCAGTAGTTCGGCTGGACAGGGGTTGGGAGAAAAACTGTTTTTT
>NA|TRBJ1-5|TRBV25-1|TRBD1
CASSDSGTGANQPQHF
TGTGCCAGCAGTGATTCCGGGACAGGGGCAAATCAGCCCCAGCATTTT
>NA|TRBJ1-3|TRBV25-1|TRBD1
CASSESGQGGDTIYF
TGTGCCAGCAGTGAGAGTGGACAGGGGGGAGACACCATATATTTT
>NA|TRBJ2-3|TRBV6-5|NA
CASSIKLTDTQYF
TGTGCCAGCAGTATAAAGTTGACAGATACGCAGTATTTT
>few|TRBJ2-5|TRBV7-7|TRBD2
CASGSGSLETQYF
TGTGCTAGCGGTAGCGGGAGCTTGGAGACCCAGTACTTC
>NA|TRBJ1-2|TRBV28|TRBD1
CASSLERGRGYTF
TGTGCCAGCAGTTTGGAAAGGGGGCGAGGCTACACCTTC
>NA|TRBJ1-1|TRBV7-2|NA
CALEWGAEAFF
TGTGCCCTCGAGTGGGGAGCTGAAGCTTTCTTT
>NA|TRBJ2-1|TRBV5-1|TRBD2
CASSLLAGGPREQFF
TGCGCCAGCAGCTTGCTAGCGGGGGGGCCTCGTGAGCAGTTCTTC
>NA|TRBJ1-3|TRBV28|NA
CASSLWGGNIIYF
TGTGCCAGCAGTTTATGGGGCGGAAACATCATATATTTT
>once|TRBJ1-1|TRBV27|NA
CASSLNRVAEAFF
TGTGCCAGCAGTTTAAACAGGGTCGCTGAAGCTTTCTTT
>NA|TRBJ1-5|TRBV28|TRBD1
CASSPGTGVEFGQPQHF
TGTGCCAGCAGCCCCGGGACAGGGGTTGAATTTGGTCAGCCCCAGCATTTT
>few|TRBJ1-1|TRBV5-6|NA
CASSSQGVTEAFF
TGTGCCAGCAGCTCTCAAGGGGTCACTGAAGCTTTCTTT
>NA|TRBJ2-2|TRBV15|NA
CATSRDLTWGAGSGELFF
TGTGCCACCAGCAGAGATCTGACGTGGGGGGCCGGCTCCGGGGAGCTGTTTTTT
>NA|TRBJ1-5|TRBV7-9|NA
CASSLAGLTLNQPQHF
TGTGCCAGCAGCTTAGCAGGGCTCACCTTGAATCAGCCCCAGCATTTT